These 8 T cell receptor beta chains share one sample of origin, sequenced in a study of blood T cell repertoires in COVID-19. TCRdb's copy holds only in-frame clones and misses some; the assay was immunoSEQ multiplex PCR. Of over 110,000 clones listed, 70% to 85% are singletons. The sequenced material came from peripheral blood. All receptors derive from a man in his fifties or sixties with active or convalescent COVID-19.

The chain uses TRBV27 and TRBJ1-2, with D perhaps TRBD1 (6 bases). Germline CDR1 reads MNHEY; CDR2 reads SMNVEV (reference sequence). V was clipped by 5 bases and J by 2 bases, with 12 bases between them. The CDR3 has 14 residues. In nucleotides, the CDR3 is TGTGCCAGCAGTCTGACAGGAATCAACTATGGCTACACCTTC. Translating gives CASSLTGINYGYTF.

The sample holds one count of this clone. This same CDR3 is encoded by further DNA sequences in the sample. The chain joins TRBV6-5 to TRBJ1-4; 9 bases map to TRBD1. The V gene's germline CDR1 is MNHEY and CDR2 SVGAGI. V gave up 5 bases and J gave up 7 bases; unmatched junction bases: 5. The CDR3 covers 14 residues. In DNA, the CDR3 is TGTGCCAGCAGTCCACAGGGGGCGGGTGAAAAACTGTTTTTT. Its protein product is CASSPQGAGEKLFF.

This chain links TRBV5-1 with TRBJ1-4; TRBD1 is a possible D gene (6 bases). This CDR3 is built from 17 residues. The germline V gene encodes CDR1 SGHRS and CDR2 YFSETQ. The V gene lost 4 bases and the J gene lost 2 bases, with 18 bases spanning the gap. The CDR3 loop is CASSPTPGTSTNEKLFF. CDR3 DNA sequence: TGCGCCAGCAGCCCCACCCCCGGGACATCTACTAATGAAAAACTGTTTTTT.

Only one count was recorded for this clone. The chain joins TRBV5-6 to TRBJ1-2, with a tentative D call TRBD1 (5 bases). Trimming stripped 4 bases from V and 1 base from J, with 8 bases between. The CDR3 has 13 residues. Looked up from germline, CDR1 is SGHDT and CDR2 is YYEEEE. As DNA, the CDR3 is TGTGCCAGCAGCACCGACAGTAACTATGGCTACACCTTC. Translating gives CASSTDSNYGYTF.

This chain joins TRBV7-2 and TRBJ2-3, with 7 bases that match TRBD2. The CDR3 consists of 16 residues. Germline V CDR1 and CDR2: SGHTA, FQGNSA. The V gene end was trimmed by 3 bases and the J gene end by 5 bases; junction bases not matched to a gene: 11. This CDR3 is CASSLAAGRQGDTQYF. CDR3 sequence (DNA): TGTGCCAGCAGCTTGGCAGCGGGGAGGCAGGGAGATACGCAGTATTTT.

This clone was detected only once. V is TRBV30 and J is TRBJ2-1, with TRBD2 matching over 7 bases. The germline V gene has CDR1 GTSNPN and CDR2 SVGIG (reference sequence). The length of the CDR3 is 15 residues. J gave up 4 bases and V 4 bases, and 10 bases lay outside the gene matches. The CDR3 sequence is CAWKSGTMGYNEQFF. The CDR3 coding sequence is TGTGCCTGGAAAAGCGGGACCATGGGGTACAATGAGCAGTTCTTC. The full variable domain, its missing parts supplied by reference TRBV30 and TRBJ2-1, is SQTIHQWPATLVQPVGSPLSLECTVEGTSNPNLYWYRQAAGRGLQLLFYSVGIGQISSEVPQNLSASRPQDRQFILSSKKLLLSDSGFYLCAWKSGTMGYNEQFFGPGTRLTVL.

J is TRBJ2-1 and V is TRBV5-8; 14 bases are shared with TRBD2. This CDR3 contains 16 residues. Germline lookup yields CDR1 SGHTS and CDR2 YDEGEE. The trim removed 2 bases at V and 7 bases at J, leaving 5 bases unmatched. The CDR3 DNA is TGTGCCAGCAGCTTCCGGACTAGCGGGAGGTCAAATGAGCAGTTCTTC. This codes for CASSFRTSGRSNEQFF.

This chain links TRBV10-3 with TRBJ2-1, with 10 bases fitting TRBD2. J gave up 5 bases and V 0 bases, and 1 base lay outside the gene matches. The V gene's germline CDR1 is ENHRY and CDR2 SYGVKD. The CDR3 runs to 15 residues. The CDR3 protein is CAISESLAGDNEQFF. CDR3 DNA: TGTGCCATCAGTGAGTCCCTAGCGGGGGACAATGAGCAGTTCTTC.